Below, 27 T cell receptor beta chains from the same sample are listed, as sequenced in a study of cytomegalovirus exposure and HLA in healthy donors (dated by TCRdb to the late 2010s). The library was made by the immunoSEQ multiplex PCR assay. The multiplex PCR relied on a mix of 60 forward primers for TCR Vbeta segments and 13 reverse primers for TCR Jbeta segments. TCRdb took over this immuneACCESS table, retaining in-frame rearrangements with V and J assigned. Such tables are incomplete; in checked studies, under half of the missing clones stem from an unresolved V gene, and the remainder is unexplained. This sample gives 150,000 to 200,000 clones in total; over 70% of them show up just once. The biggest ten clones account for approximately 1.5% of the sample. The material sequenced was PBMCs. The receptors originated from a woman aged 25 to 45 in good health and CMV-seropositive.

This clone was observed a few times. The chain is built from TRBV25-1 and TRBJ1-1; D is perhaps TRBD1 (6 bases). The germline V gene encodes CDR1 MGHDK and CDR2 SYGVNS. The CDR3 runs 16 residues. The germline V and J ends were trimmed by 5 bases and 0 bases, with 16 bases remaining between them. CDR3 sequence (DNA): TGTGCCAGCAGTAGTCACAGGGCTGATTTGAACACTGAAGCTTTCTTT. This sequence encodes CASSSHRADLNTEAFF.

CDR3 protein: CASSPNLVAGEGRETQYF. CDR3 nucleotides: TGTGCCAGCAGTCCCAACTTGGTAGCGGGAGAAGGCCGGGAGACCCAGTACTTC. This chain joins TRBV13 and TRBJ2-5, with TRBD2 matching over 9 bases. The CDR3 runs to 18 residues. With V trimmed by 6 bases and J by 5 bases, 19 bases remained unmatched. CDR1 and CDR2 (germline): PRHDT, FYEKMQ (reference sequence).

This clone was counted once. The chain joins TRBV20-1 to TRBJ2-1; D remains unclear. CDR1 and CDR2 from the germline V gene are DFQATT and SNEGSKA (reference sequence). V lost 5 bases, J lost 8 bases, and 10 bases lay in between. The CDR3 covers 11 residues. CDR3 protein: CSAQHMDEQFF. The CDR3 DNA sequence: TGCAGTGCTCAACATATGGATGAGCAGTTCTTC.

The chain is built from TRBV10-1 and TRBJ2-1; perhaps TRBD2 as D (5 bases). Germline-derived CDR1 and CDR2 are WNHNN and SYGVQD (reference sequence). The V end was cut by 2 bases, the J end by 6 bases, with 8 bases between. The CDR3 has 13 amino acids. DNA for the CDR3: TGCGCCAGCAGTGAGAGCGGAACCAATGAGCAGTTCTTC. Amino acid sequence: CASSESGTNEQFF.

V gene TRBV7-2 combines with J gene TRBJ2-7; D unclear. Between the trimmed V and J ends, which lost 1 base and 1 base, there was a span of 11 bases. CDR1 is SGHTA, CDR2 FQGNSA, per germline. The CDR3 totals 15 residues. This CDR3 reads CASSLGARKSYEQYF. In nucleotides, the CDR3 is TGTGCCAGCAGCTTAGGAGCTAGGAAGTCCTACGAGCAGTACTTC.

The chain links TRBV5-1 to TRBJ2-1; 8 bases are a match to TRBD2. The germline V gene encodes CDR1 SGHRS and CDR2 YFSETQ. The CDR3 is 17 amino acids. V was clipped by 0 bases and J by 5 bases; unmatched bases: 10. CDR3 sequence (DNA): TGCGCCAGCAGCTTGGCCCCGGGAGGGCCGTCAAACAATGAGCAGTTCTTC. It translates to CASSLAPGGPSNNEQFF.

The chain couples TRBV27 to TRBJ2-7; a possible D gene is TRBD1 (6 bases). V dropped 8 bases and J dropped 3 bases, with 11 bases sitting between them. The CDR3 has 12 residues. CDR1 is MNHEY, CDR2 SMNVEV, per germline (reference sequence). Written as DNA, the CDR3 is TGTGCCAGCGGGACATCCTACTACGAGCAGTACTTC. Its translation: CASGTSYYEQYF.

This chain connects TRBV15 to TRBJ1-1; no firm D call. The CDR3 is made up of 16 amino acids. The V gene's germline CDR1 is LNHNV and CDR2 YYDKDF (reference sequence). V lost 3 bases, J lost 3 bases, and 17 bases lay in between. The CDR3 is CATSREPRGSHTEAFF. CDR3 DNA: TGTGCCACCAGCAGGGAGCCTCGCGGGTCTCACACTGAAGCTTTCTTT.

A remark on this clone: Compared with germline, one end of the junction differs, possibly owing to a read error. The chain couples TRBV15 to TRBJ1-2, with 7 bases aligning to TRBD1. The CDR3 is 17 residues long. Germline CDR1 is LNHNV and CDR2 is YYDKDF (reference sequence). The CDR3 reads CATSGEGTDTTNYGYTF. CDR3 in DNA: TGTGCCACCAGCGGAGAGGGGACAGATACAACTAACTATGGCTACACCTTC.

The chain combines TRBV5-1 with TRBJ2-1, with TRBD1 matching 10 bases. The trim removed 4 bases at V and 6 bases at J, leaving 4 bases unmatched. Germline CDR1 and CDR2: SGHRS and YFSETQ. The CDR3 covers 14 residues. The CDR3 spells CASSGDRGGNEQFF. The CDR3 bases are TGCGCCAGCAGCGGGGACAGGGGAGGCAATGAGCAGTTCTTC.

This rearrangement joins TRBV15 to TRBJ2-7, with a tentative D call TRBD2 (6 bases). The V gene's germline CDR1 is LNHNV and CDR2 YYDKDF (reference sequence). The CDR3 extends over 14 amino acids. V lost 0 bases, J lost 3 bases, and 9 bases lay in between. CDR3 amino acids: CATSREGLSYEQYF. The CDR3 DNA sequence: TGTGCCACCAGCAGAGAGGGACTCAGCTACGAGCAGTACTTC.

This clone was found a few times. The V call is TRBV9, the J call TRBJ2-3; perhaps TRBD2 as D (6 bases). Germline loops: CDR1 SGDLS, CDR2 YYNGEE. V lost 2 bases, J lost 5 bases, and 12 bases lay in between. This CDR3 spans 14 amino acids. This CDR3 reads CASSVTGTQDTQYF. The CDR3 region has the DNA TGTGCCAGCAGCGTGACCGGGACTCAAGATACGCAGTATTTT.

The CDR3 loop reads CASSTPTTTYEQYF. Written as DNA, the CDR3 is TGTGCCAGCAGTACGCCCACTACCACCTACGAGCAGTACTTC. The chain carries TRBV6-1 and TRBJ2-7; D call uncertain. The V and J ends lost 5 bases and 2 bases respectively, with 13 bases between them. Germline CDR1 MNHNS, CDR2 SASEGT. The CDR3 runs to 14 residues.

This clone was counted once. This chain uses TRBV7-6 with TRBJ2-7; 13 bases line up with TRBD2. The CDR3 is 15 amino acids. The V gene's germline CDR1 is SGHVS and CDR2 FNYEAQ. Trimming cost V 5 bases and J 2 bases; bases outside gene matches: 3. The chain's CDR3 is CASSPGTSGAYEQYF. The CDR3 DNA reads TGTGCCAGCAGCCCCGGGACTAGCGGGGCCTACGAGCAGTACTTC.

This clone was seen a single time. The chain has TRBV19 and TRBJ2-3; the match to TRBD1 covers 8 bases. The length of the CDR3 is 14 residues. Germline CDR1 is LNHDA and CDR2 is SQIVND (reference sequence). V lost 6 bases, J lost 3 bases, and 5 bases stayed unmatched. For the CDR3, the DNA is TGTGCCAGTAGACCCGGGACAGGTACAGATACGCAGTATTTT. The encoded protein is CASRPGTGTDTQYF.

This chain joins TRBV28 and TRBJ1-2, with 8 bases identical to TRBD1. Germline-derived CDR1 and CDR2 are MDHEN and SYDVKM. V dropped 5 bases and J dropped 2; count of bases not matched to a gene: 7. The CDR3 loop spans 15 amino acids. The CDR3 is CASSGSWTGNYGYTF. The CDR3 nucleotides read TGTGCCAGCAGTGGGTCGTGGACAGGGAACTATGGCTACACCTTC.

The chain joins TRBV27 to TRBJ2-1; 9 nucleotides align to TRBD2. Germline CDR1 reads MNHEY; CDR2 reads SMNVEV (reference sequence). The CDR3 has 20 amino acids. J gave up 2 bases and V 2 bases, and 16 bases lay outside the gene matches. The chain's CDR3 is CASSLSSTGLAGDPYNEQFF. DNA of the CDR3: TGTGCCAGCAGTTTAAGTAGTACGGGATTAGCGGGAGACCCCTACAATGAGCAGTTCTTC.

This rearrangement joins TRBV5-6 to TRBJ1-2; D is perhaps TRBD1 (6 bases). Per the germline V gene, CDR1 is SGHDT and CDR2 is YYEEEE. V lost 2 bases, J lost 2 bases, and 10 bases lay in between. The CDR3 length is 14 residues. Here the CDR3 DNA reads TGTGCCAGCAGCTTACAGGGATACAACTATGGCTACACCTTC. This translates into CASSLQGYNYGYTF.

This chain uses TRBV6-1 with TRBJ2-7, with TRBD2 identical over 8 bases. V shed 5 bases, J shed 2 bases, and the junction held 8 bases outside the gene matches. Germline CDR1 and CDR2: MNHNS and SASEGT. The CDR3 loop spans 15 amino acids. The DNA of the CDR3 is TGTGCCAGCAGTCCCCGAGCGGGGGCAGCCTACGAGCAGTACTTC. Encoded protein: CASSPRAGAAYEQYF.

This chain joins TRBV28 and TRBJ1-2; D unresolved. V was clipped by 5 bases and J by 1 base, with 8 bases between them. Germline loops: CDR1 MDHEN, CDR2 SYDVKM. The CDR3 is 13 amino acids. CDR3 bases: TGTGCCAGCAGTACCGGACTTAACTATGGCTACACCTTC. It is translated as CASSTGLNYGYTF.

CDR3 protein: CAWRFGTSGSSDTQYF. DNA for the CDR3: TGTGCCTGGAGATTCGGGACTAGCGGGAGTTCAGATACGCAGTATTTT. This chain uses TRBV30 with TRBJ2-3; 14 bases fit TRBD2. With V trimmed by 3 bases and J by 4 bases, 6 bases remained unmatched. The V gene's germline CDR1 is GTSNPN and CDR2 SVGIG (reference sequence). CDR3 length: 16 residues.

This clone was counted a single time. The V call is TRBV28, the J call TRBJ2-7; 11 nucleotides match TRBD2. The CDR3 loop spans 12 amino acids. Trimming removed 6 bases from V and 5 bases from J; junction bases left unmatched: 0. Germline V lookup: CDR1 MDHEN, CDR2 SYDVKM. In DNA form, the CDR3 reads TGTGCCAGCAGGACTAGCGGGGACGAGCAGTACTTC. Translated, it gives CASRTSGDEQYF.

This chain links TRBV19 with TRBJ1-3; D unclear. V lost 3 bases and J 0 bases, leaving 6 bases between the germline ends. Germline lookup yields CDR1 LNHDA and CDR2 SQIVND (reference sequence). The CDR3 runs to 14 residues. CDR3 bases: TGTGCCAGTAGTATCACCAGCTCTGGAAACACCATATATTTT. Its translation is CASSITSSGNTIYF. Drawing the rest from reference TRBV19 and TRBJ1-3, the complete variable domain is DGGITQSPKYLFRKEGQNVTLSCEQNLNHDAMYWYRQDPGQGLRLIYYSQIVNDFQKGDIAEGYSVSREKKESFPLTVTSAQKNPTAFYLCASSITSSGNTIYFGEGSWLTVV.

The chain is built from TRBV9 and TRBJ2-3; D may be TRBD2 (5 bases). CDR1 and CDR2 (germline): SGDLS, YYNGEE. The CDR3 length is 13 residues. V lost 0 bases and J lost 11, with 13 bases in between. CDR3 nucleotide sequence: TGTGCCAGCAGCGTAGGTAGCCCAGCGGAGCAGTATTTT. Its protein is CASSVGSPAEQYF. Based on the CDR3 plus reference TRBV9 and TRBJ2-3, the full variable domain is DSGVTQTPKHLITATGQRVTLRCSPRSGDLSVYWYQQSLDQGLQFLIQYYNGEERAKGNILERFSAQQFPDLHSELNLSSLELGDSALYFCASSVGSPAEQYFGPGTRLTVL.

The CDR3 here is CSVAKGDYTDTQYF. As DNA, the CDR3 is TGCAGCGTAGCCAAAGGGGACTACACAGATACGCAGTATTTT. The rearrangement uses TRBV29-1 and TRBJ2-3, with 7 bases matching TRBD2. J lost 2 bases, V lost 6 bases, and 8 bases had no gene match. The CDR3 is made up of 14 amino acids. The germline gives CDR1 SQVTM, CDR2 ANQGSEA.

The J gene is TRBJ1-1, the V gene TRBV19; a weak D match, TRBD1 (6 bases). CDR3 length: 14 amino acids. Germline V CDR1 and CDR2: LNHDA, SQIVND (reference sequence). V was clipped by 3 bases and J by 4 bases, with 12 bases between them. CDR3: CASSITGLGTEAFF. CDR3 bases: TGTGCCAGTAGTATTACAGGGTTAGGCACTGAAGCTTTCTTT.

This clone was recorded once. The chain has TRBV5-1 and TRBJ2-7; TRBD2 matches 14 bases. Trimming took 3 bases from V and 6 from J; bases not matched to a gene: 11. CDR3 size: 17 residues. The V gene's germline CDR1 is SGHRS and CDR2 YFSETQ. The CDR3 DNA follows: TGCGCCAGCAGCTCCCCCGGGACTAGCGGGAGTCCGGGCGAGCAGTACTTC. This sequence encodes CASSSPGTSGSPGEQYF.